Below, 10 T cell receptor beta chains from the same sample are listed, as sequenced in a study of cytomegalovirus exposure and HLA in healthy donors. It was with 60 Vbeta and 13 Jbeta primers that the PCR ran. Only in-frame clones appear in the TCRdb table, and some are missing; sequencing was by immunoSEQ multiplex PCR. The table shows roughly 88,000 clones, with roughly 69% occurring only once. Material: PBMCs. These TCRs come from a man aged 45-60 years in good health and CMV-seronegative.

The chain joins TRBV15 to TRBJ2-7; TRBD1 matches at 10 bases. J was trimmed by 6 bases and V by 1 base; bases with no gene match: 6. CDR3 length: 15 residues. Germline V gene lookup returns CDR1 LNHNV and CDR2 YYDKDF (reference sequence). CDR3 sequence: CATSRAPGQGFEQYF. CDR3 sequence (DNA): TGTGCCACCAGCAGAGCCCCGGGACAGGGGTTCGAGCAGTACTTC. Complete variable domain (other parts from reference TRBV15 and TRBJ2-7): DAMVIQNPRYQVTQFGKPVTLSCSQTLNHNVMYWYQQKSSQAPKLLFHYYDKDFNNEADTPDNFQSRRPNTSFCFLDIRSPGLGDTAMYLCATSRAPGQGFEQYFGPGTRLTVT.

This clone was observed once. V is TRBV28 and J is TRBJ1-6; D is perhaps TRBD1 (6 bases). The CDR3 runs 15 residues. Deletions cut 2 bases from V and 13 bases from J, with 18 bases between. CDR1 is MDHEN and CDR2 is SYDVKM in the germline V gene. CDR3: CASSLGLGGLSPLHF. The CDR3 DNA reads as TGTGCCAGCAGTTTAGGATTGGGGGGGCTATCTCCCCTCCACTTT.

The CDR3 bases are TGTGCCAGCAGTCCATACAGGGAGGGCGGCTACACCTTC. Translated: CASSPYREGGYTF. This rearrangement joins TRBV14 to TRBJ1-2; a possible D gene is TRBD1 (6 bases). Per germline, CDR1 SGHDN and CDR2 FVKESK. Trimming cost V 6 bases and J 8 bases, with 16 bases left between them. The CDR3 runs 13 residues.

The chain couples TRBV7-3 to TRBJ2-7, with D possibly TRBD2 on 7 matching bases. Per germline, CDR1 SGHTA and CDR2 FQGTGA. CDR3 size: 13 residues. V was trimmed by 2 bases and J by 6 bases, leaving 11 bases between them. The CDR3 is CASSLYGGREQYF. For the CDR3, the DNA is TGTGCCAGCAGCTTATACGGGGGGCGCGAGCAGTACTTC. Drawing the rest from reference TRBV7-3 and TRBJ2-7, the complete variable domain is GAGVSQTPSNKVTEKGKYVELRCDPISGHTALYWYRQSLGQGPEFLIYFQGTGAADDSGLPNDRFFAVRPEGSVSTLKIQRTERGDSAVYLCASSLYGGREQYFGPGTRLTVT.

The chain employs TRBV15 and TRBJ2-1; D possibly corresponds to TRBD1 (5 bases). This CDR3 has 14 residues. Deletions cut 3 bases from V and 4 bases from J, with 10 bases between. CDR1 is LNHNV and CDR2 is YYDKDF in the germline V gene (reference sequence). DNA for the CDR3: TGTGCCACCAGCAGTGGTAGGGGTTACAATGAGCAGTTCTTC. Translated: CATSSGRGYNEQFF.

The CDR3 DNA follows: TGTGCCAGCTCCAGGACAGGGGGCTCTGAAAAACTGTTTTTT. It specifies CASSRTGGSEKLFF. The chain employs TRBV18 and TRBJ1-4, with 11 bases identical to TRBD1. The CDR3 extends over 14 amino acids. Germline loops: CDR1 KGHSH, CDR2 LQKENI. The V gene end was trimmed by 6 bases and the J gene end by 7 bases; junction bases not matched to a gene: 4.

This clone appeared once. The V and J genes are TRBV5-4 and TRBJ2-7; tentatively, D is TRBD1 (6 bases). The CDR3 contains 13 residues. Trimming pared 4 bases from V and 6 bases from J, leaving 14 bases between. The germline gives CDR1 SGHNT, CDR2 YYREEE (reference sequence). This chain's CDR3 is CASSITRGGEQYV. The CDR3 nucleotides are TGTGCCAGCAGCATCACTAGAGGGGGCGAGCAGTACGTC.

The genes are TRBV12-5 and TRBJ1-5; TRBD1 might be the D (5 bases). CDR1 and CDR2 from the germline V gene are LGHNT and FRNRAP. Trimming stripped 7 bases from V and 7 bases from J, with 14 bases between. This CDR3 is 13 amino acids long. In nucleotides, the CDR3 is TGTGCTAGTGCCCTAATGCAGGGCCAGCCCCAGCATTTT. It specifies CASALMQGQPQHF.

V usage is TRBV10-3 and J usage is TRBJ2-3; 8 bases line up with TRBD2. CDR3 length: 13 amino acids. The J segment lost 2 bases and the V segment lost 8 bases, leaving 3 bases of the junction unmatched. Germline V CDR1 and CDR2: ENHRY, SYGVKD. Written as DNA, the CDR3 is TGTGCCATCTATAGCGGGGACACAGATACGCAGTATTTT. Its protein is CAIYSGDTDTQYF.

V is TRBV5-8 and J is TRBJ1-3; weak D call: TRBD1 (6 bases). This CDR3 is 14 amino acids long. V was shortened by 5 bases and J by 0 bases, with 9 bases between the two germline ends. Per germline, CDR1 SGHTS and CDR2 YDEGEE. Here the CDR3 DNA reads TGTGCCAGCAGTTGGACAGTCTCTGGAAACACCATATATTTT. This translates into CASSWTVSGNTIYF.